This TCR beta chain was identified during a study of T cell repertoires in cytomegalovirus infection. TCRdb redid the calling of the reads with MiXCR, one entry per CDR3 protein. Found here are about 680,000 distinct CDR3 sequences, more than 20% of them singletons; the top ten hold roughly 8%. Turning to this clonotype: The germline gene is not matched at one end of the junction; a read error may be the cause.

CDR1 is SEHNR, CDR2 FQNEAQ, per germline (reference sequence). The CDR3 covers 14 residues. The receptor was derived from a human donor in good health (CMV status not recorded). Some clones in this sample may be carry-over from other donors' samples. The rearrangement links TRBV7-9 to TRBJ2-1; D is unresolved. The sample consisted of CD8+ T cells from PBMCs. This chain's CDR3 is CVSSLVKSYNEQFF. The DNA of the CDR3 is TGTGTCAGCAGCTTAGTAAAGAGCTACAATGAGCAGTTCTTC.